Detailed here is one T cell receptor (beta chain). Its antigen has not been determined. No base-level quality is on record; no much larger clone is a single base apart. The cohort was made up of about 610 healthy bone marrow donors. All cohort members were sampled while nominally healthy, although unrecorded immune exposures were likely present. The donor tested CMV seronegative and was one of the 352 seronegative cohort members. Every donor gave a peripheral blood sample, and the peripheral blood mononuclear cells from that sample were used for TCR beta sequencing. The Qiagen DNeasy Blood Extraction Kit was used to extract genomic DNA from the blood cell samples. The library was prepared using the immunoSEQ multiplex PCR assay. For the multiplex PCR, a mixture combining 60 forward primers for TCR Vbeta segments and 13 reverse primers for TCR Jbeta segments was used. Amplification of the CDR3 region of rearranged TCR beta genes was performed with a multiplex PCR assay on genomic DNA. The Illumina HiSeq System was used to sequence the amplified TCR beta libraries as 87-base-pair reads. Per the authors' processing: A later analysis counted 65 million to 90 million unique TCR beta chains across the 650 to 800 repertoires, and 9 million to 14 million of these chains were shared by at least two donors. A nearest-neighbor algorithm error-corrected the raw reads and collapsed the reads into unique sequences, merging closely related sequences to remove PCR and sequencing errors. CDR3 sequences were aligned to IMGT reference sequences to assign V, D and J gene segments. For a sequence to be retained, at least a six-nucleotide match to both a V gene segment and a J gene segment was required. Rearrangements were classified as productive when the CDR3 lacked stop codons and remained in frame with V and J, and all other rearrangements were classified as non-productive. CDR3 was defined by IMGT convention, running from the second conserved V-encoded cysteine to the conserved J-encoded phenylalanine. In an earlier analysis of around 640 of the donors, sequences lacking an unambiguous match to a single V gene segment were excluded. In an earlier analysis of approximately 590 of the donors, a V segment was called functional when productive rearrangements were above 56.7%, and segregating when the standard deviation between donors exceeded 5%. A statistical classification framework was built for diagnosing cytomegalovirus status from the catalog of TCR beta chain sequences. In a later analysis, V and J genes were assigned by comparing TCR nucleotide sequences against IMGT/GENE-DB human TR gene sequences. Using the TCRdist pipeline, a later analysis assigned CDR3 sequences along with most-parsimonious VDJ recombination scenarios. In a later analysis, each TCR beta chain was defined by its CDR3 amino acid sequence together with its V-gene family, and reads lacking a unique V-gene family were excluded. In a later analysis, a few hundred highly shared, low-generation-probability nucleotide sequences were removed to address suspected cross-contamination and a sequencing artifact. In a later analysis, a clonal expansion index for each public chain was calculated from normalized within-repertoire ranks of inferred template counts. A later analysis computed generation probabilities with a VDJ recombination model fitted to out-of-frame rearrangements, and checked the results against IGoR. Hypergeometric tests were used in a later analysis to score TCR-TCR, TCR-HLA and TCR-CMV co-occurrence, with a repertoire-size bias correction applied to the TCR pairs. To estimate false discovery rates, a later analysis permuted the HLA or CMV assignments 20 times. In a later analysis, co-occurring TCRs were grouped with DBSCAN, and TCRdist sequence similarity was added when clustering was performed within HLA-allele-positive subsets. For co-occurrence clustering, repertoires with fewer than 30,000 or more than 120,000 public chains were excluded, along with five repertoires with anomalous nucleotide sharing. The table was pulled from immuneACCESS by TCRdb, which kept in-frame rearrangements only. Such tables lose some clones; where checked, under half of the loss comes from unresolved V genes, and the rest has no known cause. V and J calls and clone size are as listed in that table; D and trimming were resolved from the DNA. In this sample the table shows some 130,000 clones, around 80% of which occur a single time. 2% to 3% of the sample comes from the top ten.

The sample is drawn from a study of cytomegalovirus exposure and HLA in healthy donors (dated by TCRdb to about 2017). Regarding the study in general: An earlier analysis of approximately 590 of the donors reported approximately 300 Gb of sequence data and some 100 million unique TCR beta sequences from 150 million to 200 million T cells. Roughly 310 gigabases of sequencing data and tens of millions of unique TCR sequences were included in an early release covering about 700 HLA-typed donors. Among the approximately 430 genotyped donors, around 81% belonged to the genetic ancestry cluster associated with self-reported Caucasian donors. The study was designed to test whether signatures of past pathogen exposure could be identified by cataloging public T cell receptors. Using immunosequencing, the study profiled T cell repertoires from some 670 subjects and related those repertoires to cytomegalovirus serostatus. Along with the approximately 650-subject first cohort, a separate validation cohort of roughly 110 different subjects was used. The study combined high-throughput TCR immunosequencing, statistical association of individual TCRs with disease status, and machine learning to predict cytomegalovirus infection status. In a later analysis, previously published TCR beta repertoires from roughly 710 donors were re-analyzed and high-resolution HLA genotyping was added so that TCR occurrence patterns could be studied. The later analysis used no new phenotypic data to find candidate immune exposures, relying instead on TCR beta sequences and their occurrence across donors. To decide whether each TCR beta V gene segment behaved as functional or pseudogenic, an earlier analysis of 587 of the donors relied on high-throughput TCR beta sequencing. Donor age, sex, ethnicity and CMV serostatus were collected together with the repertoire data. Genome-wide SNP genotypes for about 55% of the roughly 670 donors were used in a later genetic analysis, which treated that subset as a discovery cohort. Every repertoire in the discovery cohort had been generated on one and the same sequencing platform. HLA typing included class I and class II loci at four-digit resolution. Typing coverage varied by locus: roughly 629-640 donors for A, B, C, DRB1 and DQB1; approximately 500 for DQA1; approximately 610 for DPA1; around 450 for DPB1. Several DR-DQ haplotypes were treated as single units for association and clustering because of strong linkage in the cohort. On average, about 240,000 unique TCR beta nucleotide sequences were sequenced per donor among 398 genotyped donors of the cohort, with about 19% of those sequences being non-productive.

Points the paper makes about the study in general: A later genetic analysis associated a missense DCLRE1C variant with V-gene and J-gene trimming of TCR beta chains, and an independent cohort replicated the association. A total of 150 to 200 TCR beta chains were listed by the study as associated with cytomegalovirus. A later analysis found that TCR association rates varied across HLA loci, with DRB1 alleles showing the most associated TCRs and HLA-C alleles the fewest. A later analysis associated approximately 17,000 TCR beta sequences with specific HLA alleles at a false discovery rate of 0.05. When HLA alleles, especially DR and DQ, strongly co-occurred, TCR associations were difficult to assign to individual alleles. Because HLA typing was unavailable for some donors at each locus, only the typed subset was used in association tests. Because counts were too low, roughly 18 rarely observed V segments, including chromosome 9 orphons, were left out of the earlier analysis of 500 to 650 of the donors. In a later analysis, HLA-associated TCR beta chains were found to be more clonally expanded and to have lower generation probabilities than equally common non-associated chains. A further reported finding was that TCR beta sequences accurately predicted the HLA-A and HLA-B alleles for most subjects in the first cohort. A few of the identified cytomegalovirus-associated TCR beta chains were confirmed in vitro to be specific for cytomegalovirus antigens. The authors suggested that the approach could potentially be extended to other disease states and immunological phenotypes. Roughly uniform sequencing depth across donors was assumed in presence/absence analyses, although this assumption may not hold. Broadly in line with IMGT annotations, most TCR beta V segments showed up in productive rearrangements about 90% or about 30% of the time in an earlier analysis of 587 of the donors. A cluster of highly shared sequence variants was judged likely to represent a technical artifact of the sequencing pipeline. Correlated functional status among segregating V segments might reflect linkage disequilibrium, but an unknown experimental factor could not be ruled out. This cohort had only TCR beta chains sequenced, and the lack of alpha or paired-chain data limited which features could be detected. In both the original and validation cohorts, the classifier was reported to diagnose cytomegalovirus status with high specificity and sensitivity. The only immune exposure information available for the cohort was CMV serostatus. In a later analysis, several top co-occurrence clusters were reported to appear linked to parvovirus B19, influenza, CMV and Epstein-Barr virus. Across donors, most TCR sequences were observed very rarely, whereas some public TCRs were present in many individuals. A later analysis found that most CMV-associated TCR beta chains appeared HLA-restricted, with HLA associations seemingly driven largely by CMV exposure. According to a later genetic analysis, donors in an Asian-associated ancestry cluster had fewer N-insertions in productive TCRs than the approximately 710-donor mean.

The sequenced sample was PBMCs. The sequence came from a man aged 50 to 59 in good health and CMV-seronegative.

The CDR3 region reads CASSRNRLNTEAFF. Read as DNA, the sequence is TGCGCCAGCAGCCGTAACAGACTGAACACTGAAGCTTTCTTT. The sequence is built from TRBV4-3 and TRBJ1-1; no confident D gene assignment can be made. Spanning cysteine to phenylalanine, the CDR3 consists of 14 amino acids. The sequence is cut down to CDR3 DNA, 42 bases in frame from base 1. Via the germline V gene, CDR1 is LGHNA and CDR2 YSLEER. The germline ends are 9 bases apart after V is trimmed by 4 bases and J by 0 bases.